What follows is one T cell receptor beta chain and its context. This sample is part of a study of blood T cell repertoires in COVID-19. Study overall: The analysed material was cDNA or gDNA that came from T cells, B-cell-depleted T cells, or PBMCs.

Libraries were prepared by immunoSEQ multiplex PCR; TCRdb keeps only in-frame clonotypes and omits some of them. In the table there are about 260,000 clones, about 87% of which are singletons. The sample consisted of PBMCs or T cells enriched from blood (not recorded which). The source is a woman aged 45-65 years who had recovered from COVID-19.

This CDR3 is CASNGGGGAGGELFF. The CDR3 DNA sequence: TGTGCCAGCAACGGCGGGGGGGGCGCCGGCGGGGAGCTGTTTTTT. J is TRBJ2-2 and V is TRBV7-6; TRBD2 agrees at 9 bases. Per germline, CDR1 SGHVS and CDR2 FNYEAQ. The CDR3 is 15 amino acids. Losses at the gene ends were 7 bases for V and 7 bases for J; bases not matched to a gene: 10.